Presented here are 32 T cell receptor beta chains from one specimen sequenced in a study of CD8 T cells in Susac syndrome. With random hexamers, reverse transcription was performed on about 0.5 to 1 ug of RNA. TCRdb recomputed calls from the immunoSEQ multiplex PCR reads with MiXCR, one row per CDR3 protein. In the table there are 300,000 or so distinct CDR3 sequences, roughly 94% of which are singletons. The specimen sequenced was CD4+ T cells from PBMCs. The receptors originated from a human donor with multiple sclerosis.

This rearrangement joins TRBV4-3 to TRBJ2-2; D unclear. The V gene's germline CDR1 is LGHNA and CDR2 YSLEER. Trimming cost V 0 bases and J 4 bases, with 9 bases left between them. The CDR3 has 15 amino acids. Here the CDR3 reads CASSQDMGITGELFF. The DNA for the CDR3 is TGCGCCAGCAGCCAAGATATGGGAATCACCGGGGAGCTGTTTTTT.

The DNA for the CDR3 is TGTGCCAGCAGTAAAAGGGCTAGCGGGAGGCGTGAGCAGTTCTTC. Its translation is CASSKRASGRREQFF. The chain combines TRBV12-3 or TRBV12-4 with TRBJ2-1; 11 bases agree with TRBD2. J was trimmed by 9 bases and V by 5 bases; bases with no gene match: 9. The CDR3 consists of 15 residues.

V and J are TRBV20-1 and TRBJ1-1; D gene unclear. Germline CDR1 is DFQATT and CDR2 is SNEGSKA (reference sequence). This CDR3 is built from 12 residues. Trimming removed 6 bases from V and 6 bases from J, with 14 bases in between. For the CDR3, the DNA is TGCAGTGCCGAGAGGACGGCCCCTGAAGCTTTCTTT. It is translated as CSAERTAPEAFF.

The rearrangement links TRBV20-1 to TRBJ1-2; D is perhaps TRBD1 (5 bases). The CDR3 consists of 12 residues. Germline-derived CDR1 and CDR2 are DFQATT and SNEGSKA (reference sequence). The V end lost 6 bases, the J end lost 5 bases, and 13 bases lay between the germline ends. This chain's CDR3 is CSAPPGGYGYTF. The CDR3 bases are TGCAGTGCCCCGCCGGGGGGATATGGCTACACCTTC.

CDR3 DNA sequence: TGTGCCAGCAGGTCCCTACCGCAAGGCACTGAAGCTTTCTTT. As protein: CASRSLPQGTEAFF. The J gene is TRBJ1-1, the V gene TRBV6-1, with D unclear. This CDR3 contains 14 residues. Germline CDR1 MNHNS, CDR2 SASEGT. With 6 bases removed from V and 4 bases from J, the gap between germline ends came to 15 bases.

V gene TRBV7-9 combines with J gene TRBJ1-2; 7 bases are shared with TRBD1. The V gene's germline CDR1 is SEHNR and CDR2 FQNEAQ (reference sequence). The V segment lost 3 bases and the J segment 6 bases; nucleotides outside the gene matches: 1. The length of the CDR3 is 12 residues. The CDR3 DNA follows: TGTGCCAGCAGCTTGAGGGGGCATGGCTACACCTTC. Protein sequence: CASSLRGHGYTF.

The chain joins TRBV30 to TRBJ1-2; D unresolved. The CDR3 runs to 13 residues. Germline CDR1 GTSNPN, CDR2 SVGIG (reference sequence). Trimming shortened V by 5 bases and J by 4 bases, and 14 bases separated the two germline ends. The DNA for the CDR3 is TGTGCCTGGCTTTCTGAGGGCCTCTATGGCTACACCTTC. Protein sequence: CAWLSEGLYGYTF.

The chain joins TRBV19 to TRBJ1-2; tentative D call: TRBD1 (5 bases). V lost 7 bases and J lost 3, with 15 bases in between. The germline CDR1 and CDR2 sequences are LNHDA and SQIVND (reference sequence). CDR3 size: 14 residues. CDR3: CASNPRATDYGYTF. The DNA of the CDR3 is TGTGCCAGTAACCCCAGGGCTACTGACTATGGCTACACCTTC.

In DNA form, the CDR3 reads TGTGCCAGCAGCTTACGGGGGACTACCGACGAGCAGTACTTC. The encoded protein is CASSLRGTTDEQYF. The rearrangement uses TRBV7-9 and TRBJ2-7; 7 nucleotides align to TRBD2. CDR1 SEHNR and CDR2 FQNEAQ come from the germline V gene (reference sequence). V shed 2 bases and J 5 bases; nucleotides not matched to a gene: 6. This CDR3 contains 14 residues.

The chain combines TRBV12-3 or TRBV12-4 with TRBJ2-1; tentative D call: TRBD1 (6 bases). Between the trimmed V and J ends, which lost 2 bases and 9 bases, there was a span of 14 bases. This CDR3 has 14 amino acids. The CDR3 DNA follows: TGTGCCAGCAGTTTACCCTACAGGGTTAGTGAGCAGTTCTTC. Amino acid sequence: CASSLPYRVSEQFF.

The chain combines TRBV20-1 with TRBJ2-3, with 7 bases that match TRBD2. The CDR3 totals 17 residues. V was clipped by 1 base and J by 0 bases; unmatched bases: 10. Germline values: CDR1 DFQATT, CDR2 SNEGSKA (reference sequence). CDR3 DNA sequence: TGCAGTGCTAGAGGAGGTGGGACTACCACTAGCACAGATACGCAGTATTTT. Its protein is CSARGGGTTTSTDTQYF.

The chain recombines TRBV7-2 with TRBJ1-2; possibly TRBD1 for D (5 bases). The ends were cut back, 4 bases at V and 4 bases at J, with 10 bases in the middle. The CDR3 has 13 residues. Looked up from germline, CDR1 is SGHTA and CDR2 is FQGNSA. The CDR3 nucleotides are TGTGCCAGCAGCTACGCAGGGAGCTATGGCTACACCTTC. Translated: CASSYAGSYGYTF.

This clonotype was detected only once. J is TRBJ1-2 and V is TRBV27, with unresolved D. The ends were cut back, 4 bases at V and 2 bases at J, with 14 bases in the middle. CDR3 size: 15 residues. CDR1 and CDR2 (germline): MNHEY, SMNVEV (reference sequence). CDR3 residues: CASSSKSSHNYGYTF. The CDR3 region has the DNA TGTGCCAGCAGTTCCAAGAGTTCCCACAACTATGGCTACACCTTC.

The genes are TRBV9 and TRBJ1-5; D is unclear. The V end was cut by 4 bases, the J end by 4 bases, with 12 bases between. CDR1 is SGDLS and CDR2 is YYNGEE in the germline V gene. The CDR3 extends over 14 amino acids. The CDR3: CASSRGALNQPQHF. Here the CDR3 DNA reads TGTGCCAGCAGCCGAGGAGCGTTAAATCAGCCCCAGCATTTT.

The chain couples TRBV7-9 to TRBJ2-7; 9 nucleotides line up with TRBD1. From germline, CDR1 is SEHNR and CDR2 FQNEAQ (reference sequence). Germline trimming cut 10 bases from V and 3 bases from J; bases unmatched to any gene: 13. The CDR3 consists of 15 residues. The CDR3 nucleotides read TGTGCCAAGTGGACAGGGGATGGGATGCTCTACGAGCAGTACTTC. Its protein product is CAKWTGDGMLYEQYF.

The chain employs TRBV4-3 and TRBJ1-4, with TRBD1 as a possible D gene (5 bases). Trimming left V 0 bases short and J 5 bases short, with 13 bases between. Germline CDR1 LGHNA, CDR2 YSLEER. This CDR3 has 16 amino acids. In DNA form, the CDR3 reads TGCGCCAGCAGCCAAGATCTAATGGGGGGGAATGAAAAACTGTTTTTT. It specifies CASSQDLMGGNEKLFF.

The chain recombines TRBV23-1 with TRBJ2-7; D gene uncertain. TRBV23-1 is an ORF; its function is uncertain. Trimming removed 0 bases from V and 3 bases from J, with 12 bases in between. The CDR3 has 15 residues. CDR3 protein: CASSQSGERNYEQYF. CDR3 nucleotide sequence: TGCGCCAGCAGTCAATCCGGAGAGAGGAACTACGAGCAGTACTTC.

The chain is built from TRBV20-1 and TRBJ2-1, with TRBD2 as a possible D gene (6 bases). The CDR3 has 14 residues. Germline CDR1 is DFQATT and CDR2 is SNEGSKA (reference sequence). The V and J ends lost 6 bases and 0 bases respectively, with 12 bases between them. The DNA of the CDR3 is TGCAGTGCCATAGCGGAGAGCTCCTACAATGAGCAGTTCTTC. Protein product: CSAIAESSYNEQFF.

The chain is built from TRBV4-1 and TRBJ2-3; weak D call: TRBD2 (5 bases). Germline CDR1 reads MGHRA; CDR2 reads YSYEKL. The CDR3 sequence is 18 residues long. V was clipped by 1 base and J by 3 bases, with 20 bases between them. The CDR3 is CASSQARITRRPTDTQYF. In nucleotides, the CDR3 is TGCGCCAGCAGCCAAGCCCGGATTACTAGACGTCCAACAGATACGCAGTATTTT.

The table lists this clonotype with a count of one. The rearrangement joins TRBV19 to TRBJ2-3, with a weak D call TRBD1 (5 bases). The V end lost 4 bases, the J end lost 1 base, and 9 bases lay between the germline ends. Germline values: CDR1 LNHDA, CDR2 SQIVND (reference sequence). The length of the CDR3 is 14 residues. CDR3 region: CASSTRAGTDTQYF. The CDR3 DNA reads TGTGCCAGTAGTACCAGGGCCGGCACAGATACGCAGTATTTT.

CDR3 nucleotides: TGTGCCAGCAGCTCCAGCGGGGCAAACATTCAGTACTTC. Its translation: CASSSSGANIQYF. The chain has TRBV12-3 or TRBV12-4 and TRBJ2-4; 7 nucleotides line up with TRBD2. This CDR3 has 13 amino acids. Trimming removed 6 bases from V and 6 bases from J; junction bases left unmatched: 5.

The chain combines TRBV24-1 with TRBJ1-2; the D gene is possibly TRBD1 (6 bases). CDR1 is KGHDR and CDR2 is SFDVKD in the germline V gene. This CDR3 region has 13 residues. The germline V and J ends were trimmed by 4 bases and 4 bases, with 9 bases remaining between them. The DNA of the CDR3 is TGTGCCACCAGTGAACAGGGAAGCTATGGCTACACCTTC. This translates into CATSEQGSYGYTF.

The V gene is TRBV12-3 or TRBV12-4, the J gene TRBJ2-7; perhaps TRBD2 as D (5 bases). This CDR3 region has 12 residues. V was shortened by 2 bases and J by 6 bases, with 8 bases between the two germline ends. In DNA form, the CDR3 reads TGTGCCAGCAGTTTAATGGGGAGCGAGCAGTACTTC. Protein product: CASSLMGSEQYF.

This clonotype has only a few counts. The chain couples TRBV4-2 to TRBJ1-1; D uncertain. V gave up 4 bases and J gave up 5 bases, with 8 bases separating them. From germline, CDR1 is LGHNA and CDR2 YNFKEQ. The CDR3 has 12 amino acids. The CDR3 DNA is TGTGCCAGCAGCCTCGAGGGAACTGAAGCTTTCTTT. Its protein product is CASSLEGTEAFF.

This clonotype came up once. The genes are TRBV2 and TRBJ1-1; D is perhaps TRBD1 (5 bases). The CDR3 contains 16 residues. CDR1 is SNHLY, CDR2 FYNNEI, per germline. With 1 base removed from V and 6 bases from J, the gap between germline ends came to 18 bases. For the CDR3, the DNA is TGTGCCAGCAGTGAAGGGGCGGTTTGGGGGAAGGCTGAAGCTTTCTTT. Translated, it gives CASSEGAVWGKAEAFF.

The chain joins TRBV7-2 to TRBJ2-1; 9 nucleotides agree with TRBD2. V was clipped by 1 base and J by 2 bases; unmatched bases: 6. This CDR3 has 17 amino acids. Per germline, CDR1 SGHTA and CDR2 FQGNSA. The CDR3 here is CASSLVSGTSPYNEQFF. The CDR3 DNA is TGTGCCAGCAGCTTAGTCAGCGGGACTAGCCCCTACAATGAGCAGTTCTTC.

The chain has TRBV18 and TRBJ2-7; no clear D. Germline V gene lookup returns CDR1 KGHSH and CDR2 LQKENI. CDR3 length: 14 amino acids. V was trimmed by 3 bases and J by 5 bases, leaving 14 bases between them. The CDR3 loop reads CASSPTVEVHEQYF. The CDR3 nucleotides are TGTGCCAGCTCACCTACTGTAGAGGTCCACGAGCAGTACTTC.

This clonotype was recorded a few times. The chain links TRBV27 to TRBJ1-5; D possibly corresponds to TRBD1 (5 bases). V gave up 4 bases and J gave up 2 bases, with 12 bases separating them. Germline-derived CDR1 and CDR2 are MNHEY and SMNVEV (reference sequence). This CDR3 is built from 15 residues. In DNA form, the CDR3 reads TGTGCCAGCAGTTCCGGGACGAGGGGCAATCAGCCCCAGCATTTT. This encodes CASSSGTRGNQPQHF.

This clonotype came up once. V is TRBV3-1 and J is TRBJ2-1; 8 bases are shared with TRBD2. The CDR3 consists of 16 residues. V lost 0 bases, J lost 3 bases, and 4 bases stayed unmatched. The germline V gene has CDR1 LGHDT and CDR2 YNNKEL (reference sequence). DNA of the CDR3: TGTGCCAGCAGCCAAGATTCGAGCGGGGGCTACAATGAGCAGTTCTTC. Its protein is CASSQDSSGGYNEQFF.

The CDR3 here is CASSQGGGGEQYF. The CDR3 DNA reads as TGCGCCAGCAGCCAAGGGGGAGGGGGGGAGCAGTACTTC. J is TRBJ2-7 and V is TRBV4-3; weak D call: TRBD2 (7 bases). This CDR3 is built from 13 residues. V lost 1 base to trimming and J lost 7 bases, with 11 bases between them. The germline CDR1 and CDR2 sequences are LGHNA and YSLEER.

This clonotype has only one observation. The J gene is TRBJ1-2, the V gene TRBV7-8, with D unclear. V shed 5 bases and J shed 8 bases, with 18 bases lying between them. There are 14 residues in the CDR3. CDR1 and CDR2 from the germline V gene are SGHVS and FQNEAQ. The CDR3 DNA reads as TGTGCCAGCAGCACGACCCGTGGGCTTGGGGGCTACACCTTC. This gives the protein CASSTTRGLGGYTF. Variable domain in full (rest from reference TRBV7-8 and TRBJ1-2): GAGVSQSPRYKVAKRGQDVALRCDPISGHVSLFWYQQALGQGPEFLTYFQNEAQLDKSGLPSDRFFAERPEGSVSTLKIQRTQQEDSAVYLCASSTTRGLGGYTFGSGTRLTVV.

The chain links TRBV3-1 to TRBJ2-7; a possible D gene is TRBD1 (6 bases). The germline gives CDR1 LGHDT, CDR2 YNNKEL (reference sequence). The CDR3 contains 16 residues. V was cut by 4 bases and J by 2 bases, with 18 bases left in between. CDR3 in amino acids: CASSRGHSGWTYEQYF. For the CDR3, the DNA is TGTGCCAGCAGCCGGGGACACTCAGGGTGGACCTACGAGCAGTACTTC.